This is a list of T cell receptor beta chains from one sample in a study of blood T cell repertoires in COVID-19. Profiling relied on immunoSEQ multiplex PCR, and the TCRdb table lists in-frame clones only, not all of them. The table lists 88,000 or so clones, 70% to 90% of them singletons, with less than 8.5% in the top ten. Sequencing was carried out using peripheral blood. The receptors shown here come from a man in his sixties with acute or convalescent COVID-19. CDR3s include the opening cysteine and the closing phenylalanine or tryptophan. D genes are given only for firm matches. The listing skips clone size in some rows; elsewhere it reads once, few, many or a size class.

j_call,clone_size,d_call,v_call,cdr3_aa,cdr3_nt
TRBJ1-1,once,TRBD1,TRBV6-5,CASSRGRTEAFF,TGTGCCAGTTCCAGGGGGAGGACTGAAGCTTTCTTT
TRBJ2-1,.,TRBD2,TRBV6-2/TRBV6-3,CASSYPSGRGTYNEQFF,TGTGCCAGCAGTTACCCTAGCGGGAGGGGGACCTACAATGAGCAGTTCTTC
TRBJ2-5,.,TRBD1,TRBV6-5,CARSRGLAETQYF,TGTGCCAGAAGCAGGGGGCTAGCGGAGACCCAGTACTTC
TRBJ2-7,.,.,TRBV19,CASSMTALQRYEQYF,TGTGCCAGTAGTATGACAGCACTCCAGCGCTACGAGCAGTACTTC
TRBJ2-2,.,.,TRBV5-8,CASSSGFLAGELFF,TGTGCCAGCAGCTCGGGATTTCTTGCCGGGGAGCTGTTTTTT
TRBJ2-7,.,TRBD2,TRBV5-4,CASSPLLAGEQYF,TGTGCCAGCAGCCCCCTTTTAGCGGGCGAGCAGTACTTC
TRBJ2-7,.,TRBD1,TRBV11-2,CASSSDRVGYEQYF,TGTGCCAGCAGCTCGGACAGGGTGGGCTACGAGCAGTACTTC
TRBJ2-7,.,TRBD1,TRBV5-4,CASSPGQATYEQYF,TGTGCCAGCAGCCCCGGACAGGCAACCTACGAGCAGTACTTC
TRBJ2-7,.,TRBD1,TRBV6-5,CASGQGDSYEQYF,TGTGCCAGCGGACAGGGGGATAGCTACGAGCAGTACTTC
TRBJ1-2,.,TRBD1,TRBV9,CASSVGTESYGYTF,TGTGCCAGCAGCGTGGGGACAGAGAGCTATGGCTACACCTTC
TRBJ2-7,few,TRBD1,TRBV7-2,CASSRHRGPYEQYF,TGTGCCAGCAGCAGACACAGGGGTCCCTACGAGCAGTACTTC
TRBJ2-4,.,TRBD1,TRBV7-2,CASSYPGTARGIQYF,TGTGCCAGCAGCTATCCCGGGACAGCGAGGGGCATTCAGTACTTC
TRBJ1-6,.,TRBD1,TRBV3-1/TRBV3-2,CASSQAPLGPGQGLPLHF,TGTGCCAGCAGCCAAGCACCTTTAGGGCCGGGACAGGGGTTACCCCTCCACTTT
TRBJ2-1,.,TRBD2,TRBV5-1,CASSLKRGPYNEQFF,TGCGCCAGCAGCTTGAAGCGGGGGCCTTACAATGAGCAGTTCTTC
TRBJ1-1,once,.,TRBV18,CASSPWQIAAEAFF,TGTGCCAGCTCACCTTGGCAGATCGCCGCTGAAGCTTTCTTT
TRBJ2-2,.,.,TRBV2,CASRPLDRSNTGELFF,TGTGCCAGCAGGCCCTTGGACAGATCGAACACCGGGGAGCTGTTTTTT
TRBJ2-1,.,TRBD2,TRBV20-1,CSASLLAGGPYNEQFF,TGCAGTGCTAGTCTCTTAGCGGGAGGGCCGTACAATGAGCAGTTCTTC
TRBJ1-3,once,.,TRBV3-1/TRBV3-2,CASSRAGGGHSGNTIYF,TGTGCCAGCAGCCGAGCCGGGGGAGGTCACTCTGGAAACACCATATATTTT
TRBJ1-1,once,.,TRBV14,CASSQVPPAAFF,TGTGCCAGCAGCCAAGTCCCCCCAGCGGCTTTCTTT
TRBJ2-1,.,.,TRBV4-2,CASSQDQLARRTIYNEQFF,TGTGCCAGCAGCCAAGATCAATTGGCGCGTAGGACTATCTACAATGAGCAGTTCTTC
TRBJ1-2,.,TRBD1,TRBV7-8,CASSLVLGQGLLVGYTF,TGTGCCAGCAGCTTAGTCCTGGGACAGGGCTTACTCGTGGGCTACACCTTC
TRBJ2-1,.,.,TRBV12-1,CASSFVGRADFVSNEQFF,TGTGCCAGCAGCTTTGTAGGCAGGGCAGATTTTGTCTCCAATGAGCAGTTCTTC
TRBJ2-1,.,.,TRBV19,CASSITAGIRYNEQFF,TGTGCCAGTAGTATAACGGCAGGGATTAGGTACAATGAGCAGTTCTTC
TRBJ1-3,.,TRBD1,TRBV9,CASSTDRGNTIYF,TGTGCCAGCAGCACGGACAGGGGAAACACCATATATTTT
TRBJ2-1,.,TRBD2,TRBV5-1,CASSLTSGSGTYNEQFF,TGCGCCAGCAGCTTGACTAGCGGGAGCGGAACCTACAATGAGCAGTTCTTC
TRBJ1-5,.,TRBD1,TRBV5-1,CASRRPRGGQGSRQPQHF,TGCGCCAGCAGGCGGCCGCGAGGTGGACAGGGCTCCCGTCAGCCCCAGCATTTT
TRBJ1-1,.,.,TRBV11-2,CASSLGQGPDTEAFF,TGTGCCAGCAGCTTAGGCCAGGGCCCGGACACTGAAGCTTTCTTT
TRBJ1-4,.,TRBD1,TRBV5-1,CASSLGGQGDEKLFF,TGCGCCAGCAGCTTGGGAGGACAGGGGGATGAAAAACTGTTTTTT
TRBJ2-1,.,.,TRBV10-2,CASRDRTGGSGNEQFF,TGCGCCAGTCGAGACCGGACCGGGGGATCCGGCAATGAGCAGTTCTTC
TRBJ1-6,.,TRBD1,TRBV5-3,CARSPCTPGQSPSSYNSPLHF,TGTGCCAGAAGCCCCTGTACGCCGGGACAGTCTCCGAGCTCCTATAATTCACCCCTCCACTTT
TRBJ1-5,few,.,TRBV5-1,CASSLGNNQPQHF,TGCGCCAGCAGCTTGGGTAACAATCAGCCCCAGCATTTT
TRBJ2-1,.,.,TRBV7-2,CASSPPNSYNEQFF,TGTGCCAGCAGCCCCCCCAACTCTTACAATGAGCAGTTCTTC
TRBJ1-3,few,TRBD1,TRBV13,CASSARQGRSGNTIYF,TGTGCCAGCAGCGCACGACAGGGGAGATCTGGAAACACCATATATTTT
TRBJ1-6,.,TRBD1,TRBV2,CASSGDSSHSPLHF,TGTGCCAGCAGTGGGGACAGTAGTCATTCACCCCTCCACTTT
TRBJ2-1,.,.,TRBV19,CATSVGGRIRPYNEQFF,TGTGCCACCTCAGTCGGGGGACGGATAAGACCGTACAATGAGCAGTTCTTC
TRBJ1-2,.,.,TRBV19,CASSPGRENYGYTF,TGTGCCAGTAGTCCGGGACGGGAGAACTATGGCTACACCTTC
TRBJ2-3,.,TRBD2,TRBV6-4,CASSEASGHFADTQYF,TGTGCCAGCAGTGAGGCTAGCGGCCATTTCGCAGATACGCAGTATTTT
TRBJ2-7,.,TRBD1,TRBV9,CASSGLSGTGKDEQYF,TGTGCCAGCAGCGGCCTCTCCGGGACAGGGAAAGACGAGCAGTACTTC
TRBJ2-5,.,TRBD2,TRBV19,CASSTGTRSETQYF,TGTGCCAGTAGTACCGGGACTAGGTCAGAGACCCAGTACTTC
TRBJ1-1,.,.,TRBV11-3,CASSLAGRNDEAFF,TGTGCCAGCAGCTTAGCAGGGAGGAACGATGAAGCTTTCTTT
TRBJ2-1,.,TRBD2,TRBV15,CATSREGRGGDEQFF,TGTGCCACCAGCAGAGAGGGACGGGGGGGCGATGAGCAGTTCTTC
TRBJ2-1,once,TRBD2,TRBV7-2,CASSPQRGGYAQFF,TGTGCCAGCAGCCCCCAACGGGGGGGATACGCACAGTTCTTC
TRBJ2-5,.,TRBD1,TRBV6-5,CASSYRGQIQETQYF,TGTGCCAGCAGCTACAGGGGACAGATCCAAGAGACCCAGTACTTC
TRBJ1-1,once,TRBD1,TRBV6-5,CATRTGLNTEAFF,TGTGCCACTCGGACAGGGCTGAACACTGAAGCTTTCTTT
TRBJ2-2,.,TRBD2,TRBV30,CAYSGTSFRGNTGELFF,TGTGCTTACTCCGGGACTAGCTTTCGGGGTAACACCGGGGAGCTGTTTTTT
TRBJ1-4,once,.,TRBV2,CASSEGGIGSEKLFF,TGTGCCAGCAGTGAAGGAGGGATCGGTTCTGAAAAACTGTTTTTT
TRBJ2-3,.,TRBD1,TRBV2,CASSDRGLGTDTQYF,TGTGCCAGCAGCGACAGGGGGCTCGGCACAGATACGCAGTATTTT
TRBJ2-2,.,.,TRBV24-1,CATSDLSGQGELFF,TGTGCCACCAGTGATTTGTCTGGACAGGGGGAGCTGTTTTTT
TRBJ1-4,.,.,TRBV6-5,CASSQGFGNEKLFF,TGTGCCAGCAGTCAGGGGTTCGGGAATGAAAAACTGTTTTTT
TRBJ2-1,.,.,TRBV19,CASSIQYEQFF,TGTGCCAGTAGTATACAGTATGAGCAGTTCTTC
TRBJ1-6,.,.,TRBV19,CASSIEAQGNYSPLHF,TGTGCCAGTAGTATAGAGGCCCAGGGAAACTATTCACCCCTCCACTTT